This T cell receptor beta chain was sequenced in a study of T cell responses to AZD1222 COVID-19 vaccine. Points from the study as a whole: Of spike-specific TCRs, nearly half reportedly target regions left unmutated in variants. When two AZD1222 doses had been given, Spike-specific TCR breadth and depth rose. Only 5 or 6 individuals given AZD1222 were seropositive at baseline. Dominant at 160-218 and 743-854, vaccine-associated CD4 TCRs also spanned spike.

Worth noting for this clone: The antigen is unknown.

V dropped 5 bases and J dropped 2; count of bases not matched to a gene: 6. The CDR3 is 16 residues long. From germline, CDR1 is SGHVS and CDR2 FQNEAQ. TCRdb's copy holds only in-frame clones and misses some; the assay was immunoSEQ multiplex PCR. The sample comprises around 140,000 clones, approximately 93% of which are singletons, and around 12% rests with the top ten. This rearrangement joins TRBV7-8 to TRBJ2-4, with 10 nucleotides matching TRBD1. This sequence originates from an adult who had recovered from COVID-19. The sample was peripheral blood, taken after recovery from COVID-19. The DNA for the CDR3 is TGTGCCAGCAGCCCCGGACAGGGGGGAACCAAAAACATTCAGTACTTC. It is translated as CASSPGQGGTKNIQYF.